This T cell receptor beta chain was profiled in a study of blood T cell repertoires in COVID-19. Study-level background: Samples of COVID-19 (acute and convalescent) were obtained from the United States, Italy and Spain. In each case, the material was cDNA or gDNA derived from T cells, B-cell-depleted T cells, or PBMCs.

Germline CDR1 MNHEY, CDR2 SVGAGI. This CDR3 has 13 residues. Trimming cost V 7 bases and J 9 bases; bases outside gene matches: 8. Original processing methods: Amplification of reference gene primers was used by the study to estimate nucleated cell counts. The repertoire was sequenced with immunoSEQ multiplex PCR; TCRdb's copy has only in-frame clones and lacks some. The D gene and trimming were derived from the DNA, and the V and J assignments and clone size from that table. This table holds roughly 180,000 clones, 76% found once. The chain is built from TRBV6-5 and TRBJ2-1; 8 positions agree with TRBD1. Sequenced sample: peripheral blood. This clonotype was sampled from a woman between 50 and 59 years old with active or convalescent COVID-19. The CDR3 coding sequence is TGTGCCAGCAAAGGGACAGGTCGGGGTGAGCAGTTCTTC. Amino acids: CASKGTGRGEQFF.